This entry lists 9 T cell receptor beta chains sequenced from one sample in a study of graft-versus-host responses after intestinal transplantation. Data came from immunoSEQ multiplex PCR; TCRdb stores just in-frame clones and leaves some out. The data hold about 69,000 clones, with around 90% observed a single time. This specimen consisted of bone marrow, obtained 700 to 750 days after intestinal transplantation. The receptor set was obtained from a human patient who received an intestinal transplant, so some T cells may come from the graft donor.

This sequence joins TRBV7-7 and TRBJ2-7; no clear D gene. Trimming left V 2 bases short and J 4 bases short, with 15 bases between. CDR1 and CDR2 from the germline V gene are SSHAT and FNYEAQ (reference sequence). CDR3 size: 15 residues. The chain's CDR3 is CASSLLAGDAYEQYF. CDR3 nucleotide sequence: TGTGCCAGCAGCTTACTGGCAGGTGACGCGTACGAGCAGTACTTC. Full variable domain (outside the CDR3, taken from reference TRBV7-7 and TRBJ2-7): GAGVSQSPRYKVTKRGQDVTLRCDPISSHATLYWYQQALGQGPEFLTYFNYEAQPDKSGLPSDRFSAERPEGSISTLTIQRTEQRDSAMYRCASSLLAGDAYEQYFGPGTRLTVT.

The J gene is TRBJ2-5, the V gene TRBV9; D is undetermined. There are 15 residues in the CDR3. Germline V gene sequence: CDR1 SGDLS, CDR2 YYNGEE. Trimming pared 0 bases from V and 5 bases from J, leaving 14 bases between. The CDR3 DNA is TGTGCCAGCAGCGTAGCAGGTGGAGCCGGGGAGACCCAGTACTTC. Translating gives CASSVAGGAGETQYF.

The chain couples TRBV7-6 to TRBJ1-1, with TRBD1 matching over 9 bases. Germline CDR1 reads SGHVS; CDR2 reads FNYEAQ. The CDR3 is 15 amino acids. Trimming at V came to 2 bases and at J to 10 bases, leaving 11 bases not matched to a gene. This CDR3 reads CASSLTGGARAGAFF. The CDR3 nucleotides read TGTGCCAGCAGCTTAACAGGGGGCGCCCGGGCTGGAGCTTTCTTT.

V is TRBV5-1 and J is TRBJ2-6; D is uncertain. With 0 bases removed from V and 1 base from J, the gap between germline ends came to 17 bases. Germline CDR1 SGHRS, CDR2 YFSETQ. The length of the CDR3 is 19 residues. The CDR3 DNA sequence: TGCGCCAGCAGCTTGGGACACGATCCACAGCTATCTGGGGCCAACGTCCTGACTTTC. This sequence encodes CASSLGHDPQLSGANVLTF.

The chain links TRBV5-1 to TRBJ1-5, with D possibly TRBD1 on 5 matching bases. The V gene's germline CDR1 is SGHRS and CDR2 YFSETQ. The CDR3 is 15 residues long. Trimming removed 1 base from V and 0 bases from J, with 8 bases in between. The CDR3 spells CASSLQGDSNQPQHF. The CDR3 DNA reads TGCGCCAGCAGCTTGCAGGGTGATAGCAATCAGCCCCAGCATTTT.

The chain recombines TRBV4-2 with TRBJ2-7; 7 bases fit TRBD1. Unmatched junction bases numbered 7, after V lost 0 bases and J lost 2 bases. The germline V gene has CDR1 LGHNA and CDR2 YNFKEQ. The CDR3 is 16 residues long. This CDR3 reads CASSQEDRKRTYEQYF. CDR3 in DNA: TGTGCCAGCAGCCAAGAGGACAGGAAGCGGACCTACGAGCAGTACTTC.

This chain connects TRBV2 to TRBJ1-5; tentatively, D is TRBD1 (5 bases). Germline values: CDR1 SNHLY, CDR2 FYNNEI. CDR3 length: 15 amino acids. V was cut by 6 bases and J by 7 bases, with 19 bases left in between. The CDR3 DNA is TGTGCCAGCAGGTCCCCGGCAGGGACGCGACAGCCCCAGCATTTT. Protein: CASRSPAGTRQPQHF.

This chain joins TRBV6-5 and TRBJ1-2; D gene ambiguous. Germline lookup yields CDR1 MNHEY and CDR2 SVGAGI. The CDR3 is 13 amino acids. Trimming cost V 10 bases and J 2 bases, with 14 bases left between them. The CDR3 nucleotides are TGTGCCATCGGAACAGTAGGAAACTATGGCTACACCTTC. It specifies CAIGTVGNYGYTF.

This chain uses TRBV11-2 with TRBJ2-1; D might be TRBD2 (7 bases). Germline V gene data show CDR1 as SGHAT and CDR2 as FQNNGV. CDR3 length: 18 residues. V was shortened by 0 bases and J by 5 bases, with 20 bases between the two germline ends. The CDR3 reads CASSLEPTRGASNNEQFF. In DNA form, the CDR3 reads TGTGCCAGCAGCTTAGAACCCACCCGGGGGGCCTCTAACAATGAGCAGTTCTTC.